A single sample gave rise to the 32 T cell receptor beta chains below, sequenced in a study of shared clonotypes between healthy human individuals. Libraries were prepared by immunoSEQ multiplex PCR; TCRdb keeps only in-frame clonotypes and omits some of them. The sample lists approximately 1.5 million clones; around 98.5% were seen once. The specimen was naive CD4+ T cells sorted from blood. Subset specified: CD45RA+ positively selected. Receptors originate from a man aged 25 to 45 in good health.

The V gene is TRBV6-5, the J gene TRBJ2-7; 9 bases agree with TRBD1. Germline CDR1 reads MNHEY; CDR2 reads SVGAGI. V shed 2 bases, J shed 6 bases, and the junction held 5 bases outside the gene matches. This CDR3 spans 14 amino acids. The chain's CDR3 is CASSYRGQGTEQYF. For the CDR3, the DNA is TGTGCCAGCAGTTACAGGGGACAGGGAACCGAGCAGTACTTC.

The CDR3 sequence: CASSSGGAAISGNTIYF. The CDR3 DNA sequence: TGTGCCAGCAGCAGCGGGGGGGCCGCGATCTCTGGAAACACCATATATTTT. The rearrangement links TRBV5-4 to TRBJ1-3; the D gene is possibly TRBD1 (6 bases). The V and J ends lost 4 bases and 0 bases respectively, with 17 bases between them. CDR1 SGHNT and CDR2 YYREEE come from the germline V gene (reference sequence). The length of the CDR3 is 17 residues.

The rearrangement links TRBV5-6 to TRBJ1-5; no clear D. Germline CDR1 is SGHDT and CDR2 is YYEEEE. CDR3 length: 15 amino acids. V lost 2 bases and J lost 4, with 13 bases in between. CDR3 protein: CASSLGDPMNQPQHF. DNA for the CDR3: TGTGCCAGCAGCTTAGGTGACCCTATGAATCAGCCCCAGCATTTT. Full variable domain (rest looked up from reference TRBV5-6 and TRBJ1-5): DAGVTQSPTHLIKTRGQQVTLRCSPKSGHDTVSWYQQALGQGPQFIFQYYEEEERQRGNFPDRFSGHQFPNYSSELNVNALLLGDSALYLCASSLGDPMNQPQHFGDGTRLSIL.

The rearrangement uses TRBV25-1 and TRBJ1-5; no definite D call. V was shortened by 5 bases and J by 2 bases, with 7 bases between the two germline ends. The CDR3 totals 13 residues. Germline V gene lookup returns CDR1 MGHDK and CDR2 SYGVNS. The CDR3 protein is CASSRWGNQPQHF. DNA for the CDR3: TGTGCCAGCAGTCGGTGGGGCAATCAGCCCCAGCATTTT.

This chain links TRBV28 with TRBJ1-2; 8 bases line up with TRBD1. The trim removed 3 bases at V and 3 bases at J, leaving 3 bases unmatched. CDR1 is MDHEN and CDR2 is SYDVKM in the germline V gene. CDR3 size: 14 residues. DNA for the CDR3: TGTGCCAGCAGTTTCAGGGGGCGATACTATGGCTACACCTTC. Translating it yields CASSFRGRYYGYTF.

The chain has TRBV27 and TRBJ2-7; possibly TRBD2 for D (5 bases). Trimming pared 3 bases from V and 7 bases from J, leaving 19 bases between. Germline values: CDR1 MNHEY, CDR2 SMNVEV (reference sequence). This CDR3 spans 15 amino acids. The CDR3 loop is CASSFRTQPTWEQYF. In nucleotides, the CDR3 is TGTGCCAGCAGTTTCAGGACTCAGCCTACCTGGGAGCAGTACTTC.

The rearrangement joins TRBV10-3 to TRBJ1-4; 9 bases fit TRBD1. The germline V gene has CDR1 ENHRY and CDR2 SYGVKD. With 10 bases clipped from V and 5 bases from J, the junction kept 2 bases outside the gene matches. This CDR3 has 12 amino acids. CDR3 DNA sequence: TGTGCCAGCGGGACAGGGAATGAAAAACTGTTTTTT. Translating gives CASGTGNEKLFF.

This clone was observed a single time. The V and J genes are TRBV30 and TRBJ1-1; D might be TRBD1 (6 bases). Germline loops: CDR1 GTSNPN, CDR2 SVGIG (reference sequence). There are 11 residues in the CDR3. V shed 7 bases and J shed 11 bases, with 17 bases lying between them. For the CDR3, the DNA is TGTGCCTCGGGACACCGACAGTGGGCTTTCTTT. It is translated as CASGHRQWAFF.

Concerning this clone: This same CDR3 is encoded by further DNA sequences in the sample. The chain joins TRBV9 to TRBJ2-1, with D possibly TRBD2 on 5 matching bases. Trimming removed 0 bases at V and 5 bases at J, with 12 bases between. The CDR3 is 15 residues long. Germline assignment: CDR1 SGDLS and CDR2 YYNGEE. This chain's CDR3 is CASSVGGSANNEQFF. In DNA form, the CDR3 reads TGTGCCAGCAGCGTAGGTGGGAGCGCCAACAATGAGCAGTTCTTC. The whole variable domain, filled in from reference TRBV9 and TRBJ2-1, reads DSGVTQTPKHLITATGQRVTLRCSPRSGDLSVYWYQQSLDQGLQFLIQYYNGEERAKGNILERFSAQQFPDLHSELNLSSLELGDSALYFCASSVGGSANNEQFFGPGTRLTVL.

On this clone: Other nucleotide sequences in the sample specify the same CDR3. This chain joins TRBV4-3 and TRBJ2-7; 7 nucleotides align to TRBD1. Trimming took 1 base from V and 4 from J; bases not matched to a gene: 1. The CDR3 has 13 amino acids. Germline assignment: CDR1 LGHNA and CDR2 YSLEER. CDR3 sequence: CASSQVRGYEQYF. The CDR3 DNA reads as TGCGCCAGCAGCCAAGTCAGGGGGTACGAGCAGTACTTC.

On this clone: The sample has other DNA sequences that encode this CDR3 too. This chain connects TRBV6-5 to TRBJ1-1; D perhaps matches TRBD1 (5 bases). The germline V and J ends were trimmed by 1 base and 7 bases, with 7 bases remaining between them. The germline V gene has CDR1 MNHEY and CDR2 SVGAGI. The CDR3 is 12 amino acids. CDR3 protein: CASSYWGGEAFF. The CDR3 DNA is TGTGCCAGCAGTTACTGGGGGGGTGAAGCTTTCTTT.

The chain couples TRBV7-9 to TRBJ1-1, with D perhaps TRBD1 (5 bases). Trimming stripped 8 bases from V and 0 bases from J, with 13 bases between. Germline assignment: CDR1 SEHNR and CDR2 FQNEAQ (reference sequence). The CDR3 extends over 14 amino acids. The CDR3 sequence is CASEQALMNTEAFF. Here the CDR3 DNA reads TGTGCCAGCGAACAGGCATTAATGAACACTGAAGCTTTCTTT.

A remark on this clone: Other DNA sequences in the sample encode the same CDR3. This sequence joins TRBV6-5 and TRBJ2-2, with D unclear. This CDR3 region has 12 residues. Trimming took off 6 bases at V and 2 bases at J, with 4 bases between the two ends. Germline V CDR1 and CDR2: MNHEY, SVGAGI. The CDR3 DNA reads TGTGCCAGCAGCAGAAACACCGGGGAGCTGTTTTTT. This encodes CASSRNTGELFF.

This clone was picked up one time. This sequence joins TRBV18 and TRBJ2-7, with D maybe TRBD2 (5 bases). The CDR3 is 12 residues long. Trimming took off 5 bases at V and 6 bases at J, with 11 bases between the two ends. Germline lookup yields CDR1 KGHSH and CDR2 LQKENI. CDR3 loop: CASSSRGFEQYF. For the CDR3, the DNA is TGTGCCAGCTCAAGCCGAGGGTTCGAGCAGTACTTC. Full variable domain (remainder filled in from reference TRBV18 and TRBJ2-7): NAGVMQNPRHLVRRRGQEARLRCSPMKGHSHVYWYRQLPEEGLKFMVYLQKENIIDESGMPKERFSAEFPKEGPSILRIQQVVRGDSAAYFCASSSRGFEQYFGPGTRLTVT.

The gene calls are TRBV19 and TRBJ2-5; possible D gene TRBD1, 5 bases. Germline CDR1 and CDR2: LNHDA and SQIVND (reference sequence). The CDR3 consists of 11 residues. V was cut by 6 bases and J by 5 bases, with 7 bases left in between. CDR3 DNA: TGTGCCAGTAGCCAGGGCGAGACCCAGTACTTC. Amino acid sequence: CASSQGETQYF.

This clone occurred once. Additional DNA sequences in this sample encode the identical CDR3. This rearrangement joins TRBV18 to TRBJ1-1; D is undetermined. Trimming left V 2 bases short and J 2 bases short, with 12 bases between. Germline CDR1 reads KGHSH; CDR2 reads LQKENI. The CDR3 extends over 15 amino acids. CDR3: CASSPITGRNTEAFF. For the CDR3, the DNA is TGTGCCAGCTCACCAATAACGGGAAGAAACACTGAAGCTTTCTTT.

About this clone itself: The same CDR3 also results from other DNA sequences found in this sample. This chain links TRBV9 with TRBJ1-5; D gene uncertain. Germline lookup yields CDR1 SGDLS and CDR2 YYNGEE. This CDR3 is 14 amino acids long. V lost 0 bases and J lost 2, with 6 bases in between. CDR3 in DNA: TGTGCCAGCAGCGTAGACCAAGGCAATCAGCCCCAGCATTTT. Translated: CASSVDQGNQPQHF.

J is TRBJ1-5 and V is TRBV5-3; TRBD1 matches 8 bases. TRBV5-3 is treated as an ORF (open reading frame) with a function not yet certain. The CDR3 is 15 amino acids. Germline trimming cut 5 bases from V and 5 bases from J; bases unmatched to any gene: 9. The CDR3: CARRGRDRIDQPQHF. CDR3 nucleotide sequence: TGTGCCAGAAGGGGGAGGGACAGGATTGATCAGCCCCAGCATTTT.

The J gene is TRBJ2-1, the V gene TRBV6-1, with D perhaps matching TRBD1 (6 bases). The CDR3 runs 15 residues. Germline V gene data show CDR1 as MNHNS and CDR2 as SASEGT. The V end was cut by 3 bases, the J end by 10 bases, with 19 bases between. CDR3 sequence (DNA): TGTGCCAGCAGTGATTTAGTGGGGGCGGTCAGGGAGCAGTTCTTC. Translating it yields CASSDLVGAVREQFF.

The genes are TRBV7-2 and TRBJ2-7; the match to TRBD2 covers 7 bases. The length of the CDR3 is 15 residues. The germline gives CDR1 SGHTA, CDR2 FQGNSA. With 1 base clipped from V and 6 bases from J, the junction kept 9 bases outside the gene matches. CDR3 bases: TGTGCCAGCAGCTTAGATGGGACTACAAGCGGCGAGCAGTACTTC. It encodes CASSLDGTTSGEQYF.

The gene calls are TRBV15 and TRBJ2-7; D possibly corresponds to TRBD1 (5 bases). Trimming removed 3 bases at V and 2 bases at J, with 11 bases between. This CDR3 has 14 residues. CDR1 and CDR2 (germline): LNHNV, YYDKDF (reference sequence). In nucleotides, the CDR3 is TGTGCCACCAGCAGCAGACAGAGAACCTACGAGCAGTACTTC. Translated, it gives CATSSRQRTYEQYF.

The V gene is TRBV5-1, the J gene TRBJ2-1, with 7 bases aligning to TRBD2. Germline V gene data show CDR1 as SGHRS and CDR2 as YFSETQ. This CDR3 spans 17 amino acids. The ends lost 0 bases at V and 2 bases at J; junction bases unmatched: 8. Written as DNA, the CDR3 is TGCGCCAGCAGCTTGGTTTTGGTGGGAGGGGCCTACAATGAGCAGTTCTTC. Translation: CASSLVLVGGAYNEQFF.

A word on this clone: This sample also contains other DNA sequences that code for the same CDR3. The rearrangement uses TRBV5-1 and TRBJ2-5; D unclear. The germline CDR1 and CDR2 sequences are SGHRS and YFSETQ. This CDR3 spans 11 amino acids. V gave up 3 bases and J gave up 2 bases, with 2 bases separating them. The CDR3 here is CASSSQETQYF. The DNA for the CDR3 is TGCGCCAGCAGCTCTCAAGAGACCCAGTACTTC.

The chain combines TRBV2 with TRBJ2-5; maybe TRBD1 (6 bases). The CDR3 sequence is 14 residues long. V lost 6 bases, J lost 2 bases, and 13 bases lay in between. Per the germline V gene, CDR1 is SNHLY and CDR2 is FYNNEI. The CDR3 region is CASRVGTPQETQYF. CDR3 nucleotides: TGTGCCAGCAGGGTAGGGACACCTCAAGAGACCCAGTACTTC.

The CDR3 coding sequence is TGCGCCAGCAGGGGACAGCCTGGGGCCAACGTCCTGACTTTC. Residues: CASRGQPGANVLTF. The chain carries TRBV5-1 and TRBJ2-6; TRBD1 matches 7 bases. Germline loops: CDR1 SGHRS, CDR2 YFSETQ. V was clipped by 5 bases and J by 2 bases; unmatched bases: 1. The CDR3 consists of 14 residues.

CDR3 sequence: CAWSGVHEQYF. CDR3 bases: TGTGCCTGGAGTGGTGTCCACGAGCAGTACTTC. The gene calls are TRBV30 and TRBJ2-7, with D unclear. Germline-derived CDR1 and CDR2 are GTSNPN and SVGIG (reference sequence). V was trimmed by 1 base and J by 5 bases, leaving 6 bases between them. The CDR3 spans 11 residues.

This rearrangement joins TRBV23-1 to TRBJ2-7; D might be TRBD1 or TRBD2, each matching 5 bases. TRBV23-1 is an ORF; its function is uncertain. Trimming took off 10 bases at V and 6 bases at J, with 22 bases between the two ends. The CDR3 has 14 amino acids. The CDR3 loop is CATGHSGHAGEQYF. The CDR3 region has the DNA TGCGCCACAGGGCACAGCGGACATGCGGGCGAGCAGTACTTC.

Regarding this clone: Other DNA sequences of this sample code for an identical CDR3. This chain connects TRBV11-2 to TRBJ1-2; the D is unclear. The CDR3 covers 12 residues. Deletions cut 3 bases from V and 2 bases from J, with 4 bases between. Germline lookup yields CDR1 SGHAT and CDR2 FQNNGV. The CDR3 nucleotides are TGTGCCAGCAGCTTGACCAACTATGGCTACACCTTC. Translation: CASSLTNYGYTF.

J is TRBJ2-1 and V is TRBV7-6; TRBD2 might be the D (6 bases). Germline values: CDR1 SGHVS, CDR2 FNYEAQ. This CDR3 has 15 amino acids. Trimming cost V 6 bases and J 4 bases, with 16 bases left between them. CDR3 nucleotides: TGTGCCAGCAGTAATGTCCCTGGGACTTACAATGAGCAGTTCTTC. This translates into CASSNVPGTYNEQFF.

The chain is built from TRBV2 and TRBJ2-1, with 7 positions matching TRBD1. The junction had 5 bases not matched to a gene; V was cut back by 4 bases and J by 2 bases. Germline V gene lookup returns CDR1 SNHLY and CDR2 FYNNEI. The CDR3 loop spans 15 amino acids. The CDR3 protein is CASSVRTGPYNEQFF. The CDR3 nucleotides read TGTGCCAGCAGTGTACGGACAGGACCCTACAATGAGCAGTTCTTC.

The rearrangement uses TRBV10-3 and TRBJ1-4; unclear D gene. The CDR3 contains 13 residues. The V gene lost 8 bases and the J gene lost 5 bases, with 12 bases spanning the gap. Per the germline V gene, CDR1 is ENHRY and CDR2 is SYGVKD. CDR3 DNA sequence: TGTGCCATCTCTAGCCGGGCAAATGAAAAACTGTTTTTT. It encodes CAISSRANEKLFF.

This CDR3 is CASRTSAVPLYEQYF. The CDR3 region has the DNA TGTGCCAGCAGGACCTCGGCGGTCCCCCTCTACGAGCAGTACTTC. V is TRBV27 and J is TRBJ2-7; D gene uncertain. V was cut by 6 bases and J by 3 bases, with 18 bases left in between. The germline CDR1 and CDR2 sequences are MNHEY and SMNVEV (reference sequence). This CDR3 spans 15 amino acids.